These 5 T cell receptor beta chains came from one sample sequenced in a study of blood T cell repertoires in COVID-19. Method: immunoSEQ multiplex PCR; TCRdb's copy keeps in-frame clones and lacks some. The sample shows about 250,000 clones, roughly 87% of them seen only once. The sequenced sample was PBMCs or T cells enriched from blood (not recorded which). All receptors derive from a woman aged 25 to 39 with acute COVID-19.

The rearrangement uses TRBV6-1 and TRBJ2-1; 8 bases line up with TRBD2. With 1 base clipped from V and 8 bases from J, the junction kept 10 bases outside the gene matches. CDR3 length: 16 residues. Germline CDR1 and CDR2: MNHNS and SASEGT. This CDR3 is CASSEVRGGLGDEQFF. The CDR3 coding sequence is TGTGCCAGCAGTGAAGTCCGGGGGGGGCTGGGGGATGAGCAGTTCTTC.

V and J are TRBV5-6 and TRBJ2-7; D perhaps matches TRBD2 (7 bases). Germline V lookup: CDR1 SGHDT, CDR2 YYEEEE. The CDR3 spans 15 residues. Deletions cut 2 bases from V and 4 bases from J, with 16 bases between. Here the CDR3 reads CASSFGRGAPYEQYF. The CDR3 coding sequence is TGTGCCAGCAGCTTTGGTCGGGGGGCCCCTTACGAGCAGTACTTC.

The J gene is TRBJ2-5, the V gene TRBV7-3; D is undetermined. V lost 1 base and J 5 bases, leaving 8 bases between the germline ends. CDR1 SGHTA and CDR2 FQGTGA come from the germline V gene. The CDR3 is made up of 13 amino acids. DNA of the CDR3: TGTGCCAGCAGCTTAAGTTATCGGGAGACCCAGTACTTC. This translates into CASSLSYRETQYF.

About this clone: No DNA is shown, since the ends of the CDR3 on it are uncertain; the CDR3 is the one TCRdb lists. The CDR3 sequence is CASSFAVGTVQGPFF. V gene TRBV7-2 combines with J gene TRBJ1-1; TRBD1, the table's D call, was not compared with the DNA. CDR1 and CDR2 from the germline V gene are SGHTA and FQGNSA. With termini counted, the CDR3 has 15 amino acids.

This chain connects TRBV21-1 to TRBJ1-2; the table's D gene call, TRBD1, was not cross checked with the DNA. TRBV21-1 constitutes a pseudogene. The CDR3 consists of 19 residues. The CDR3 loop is CASSRPRRRGQLANYGYTF. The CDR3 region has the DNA TGTGCCAGCAGCAGGCCCAGAAGGCGGGGACAGCTAGCTAACTATGGCTACACCTTC.